The 32 T cell receptor beta chains given below trace back to one sample, sequenced in a study of chronic HIV infection and antiretroviral therapy. MiXCR, run by TCRdb on the 5' RACE reads, gives a single entry per CDR3 protein. The sample consists of 39,000 or so distinct CDR3 sequences, roughly 8.8% of them appearing once. Sequencing was done on a sample of peripheral blood. These receptors were taken from an adult who had HIV and had not received antiretroviral therapy, or was an uninfected healthy control (not recorded which).

J is TRBJ1-3 and V is TRBV28; 11 nucleotides line up with TRBD1. This CDR3 region has 17 residues. V dropped 5 bases and J dropped 5; count of bases not matched to a gene: 11. Germline CDR1 MDHEN, CDR2 SYDVKM. Here the CDR3 reads CASSHTQDRGLRNTIYF. CDR3 bases: TGTGCCAGCAGTCACACCCAGGACAGGGGGCTAAGAAACACCATATATTTT.

This chain links TRBV14 with TRBJ1-1; D ambiguous. V lost 2 bases and J lost 2, with 9 bases in between. The CDR3 totals 14 residues. Germline V gives CDR1 SGHDN, CDR2 FVKESK. Written as DNA, the CDR3 is TGTGCCAGCAGCCAAATTACCGCCAACACTGAAGCTTTCTTT. As protein: CASSQITANTEAFF.

This clonotype was counted many times. The chain carries TRBV4-2 and TRBJ2-1; 11 bases map to TRBD2. Trimming at V came to 0 bases and at J to 10 bases, leaving 5 bases not matched to a gene. Germline V gene lookup returns CDR1 LGHNA and CDR2 YNFKEQ. CDR3 length equals 15 residues. CDR3 sequence: CASSQDLAGGGEQFF. CDR3 DNA: TGTGCCAGCAGCCAAGACCTAGCGGGAGGTGGAGAGCAGTTCTTC.

The CDR3 loop reads CASSSRPGQGRWVYNEQYF. As DNA, the CDR3 is TGTGCCAGCAGTTCACGCCCGGGACAGGGTCGATGGGTTTACAACGAGCAGTACTTC. The chain recombines TRBV28 with TRBJ2-7, with 9 bases lining up with TRBD1. Germline V gene sequence: CDR1 MDHEN, CDR2 SYDVKM. J lost 5 bases, V lost 4 bases, and 21 bases had no gene match. The CDR3 has 19 residues. Complete variable domain (other parts from reference TRBV28 and TRBJ2-7): DVKVTQSSRYLVKRTGEKVFLECVQDMDHENMFWYRQDPGLGLRLIYFSYDVKMKEKGDIPEGYSVSREKKERFSLILESASTNQTSMYLCASSSRPGQGRWVYNEQYFGPGTRLTVT.

This clonotype has more than one count but fewer than ten. The V gene is TRBV25-1, the J gene TRBJ2-3, with 8 nucleotides matching TRBD2. Germline V CDR1 and CDR2: MGHDK, SYGVNS. Losses at the gene ends were 9 bases for V and 4 bases for J; bases not matched to a gene: 6. The CDR3 has 13 amino acids. The CDR3: CARGGAGADTQYF. The DNA of the CDR3 is TGTGCCAGGGGGGGAGCGGGAGCAGATACGCAGTATTTT.

This sequence joins TRBV5-1 and TRBJ2-1; the D gene is possibly TRBD1 (6 bases). This CDR3 is built from 14 residues. The germline CDR1 and CDR2 sequences are SGHRS and YFSETQ. V dropped 3 bases and J dropped 7 bases, with 14 bases sitting between them. CDR3 residues: CASSSLQGLNEQFF. DNA of the CDR3: TGCGCCAGCAGCTCGCTGCAGGGGTTGAATGAGCAGTTCTTC. Using reference TRBV5-1 and TRBJ2-1 for the parts outside the CDR3, the full variable domain is KAGVTQTPRYLIKTRGQQVTLSCSPISGHRSVSWYQQTPGQGLQFLFEYFSETQRNKGNFPGRFSGRQFSNSRSEMNVSTLELGDSALYLCASSSLQGLNEQFFGPGTRLTVL.

This clonotype was counted ten times or more. The chain links TRBV27 to TRBJ2-6, with TRBD1 matching 7 bases. The CDR3 is made up of 16 amino acids. In germline, CDR1 is MNHEY, CDR2 SMNVEV (reference sequence). Losses at the gene ends were 5 bases for V and 3 bases for J; bases not matched to a gene: 7. The CDR3 sequence is CASSPFTGVGANVLTF. Written as DNA, the CDR3 is TGTGCCAGCAGTCCATTCACAGGGGTTGGGGCCAACGTCCTGACTTTC.

This rearrangement joins TRBV12-3 or TRBV12-4 to TRBJ2-5; tentative D call: TRBD1 (6 bases). The CDR3 length is 13 residues. V shed 5 bases and J shed 5 bases, with 12 bases lying between them. The CDR3 region is CASSPEQGETQYF. The CDR3 DNA is TGTGCCAGCAGTCCCGAACAGGGTGAGACCCAGTACTTC.

The chain uses TRBV28 and TRBJ2-7; no clear D gene. The ends were cut back, 5 bases at V and 3 bases at J, with 8 bases in the middle. The CDR3 is made up of 12 amino acids. CDR1 and CDR2 (germline): MDHEN, SYDVKM. The CDR3 is CASSSNFYEQYF. In DNA form, the CDR3 reads TGTGCCAGCAGTAGTAATTTCTACGAGCAGTACTTC.

The rearrangement links TRBV3-1 to TRBJ2-5; D not resolved. Between the trimmed V and J ends, which lost 4 bases and 2 bases, there was a span of 8 bases. Germline assignment: CDR1 LGHDT and CDR2 YNNKEL (reference sequence). This CDR3 is built from 13 residues. As DNA, the CDR3 is TGTGCCAGCAGCCCTAGGCGGCAAGAGACCCAGTACTTC. Translating it yields CASSPRRQETQYF.

Note on this clonotype: A junction boundary mismatches the germline segment, possibly from a read error. The genes are TRBV29-1 and TRBJ1-1, with unresolved D. The CDR3 contains 13 residues. CDR1 is SQVTM, CDR2 ANQGSEA, per germline. CDR3: CSVEEGVNTETFF. As DNA, the CDR3 is TGCAGCGTGGAGGAAGGAGTGAACACTGAAACTTTCTTT.

V gene TRBV10-2 combines with J gene TRBJ1-1, with D unclear. The CDR3 is 12 residues long. The V gene's germline CDR1 is WSHSY and CDR2 SAAADI. Trimming shortened V by 0 bases and J by 12 bases, and 11 bases separated the two germline ends. The CDR3 is CASSESVGRPFF. The CDR3 region has the DNA TGCGCCAGCAGTGAGTCGGTAGGGCGGCCTTTCTTT.

The chain links TRBV29-1 to TRBJ2-5; D may be TRBD2 (5 bases). CDR1 is SQVTM and CDR2 is ANQGSEA in the germline V gene. The CDR3 extends over 13 amino acids. Trimming took off 4 bases at V and 4 bases at J, with 13 bases between the two ends. The CDR3 DNA reads as TGCAGCGTTGTCGGGGTTGTGGTAGAGACCCAGTACTTC. Translating gives CSVVGVVVETQYF.

The sample holds a few counts of this clonotype. J is TRBJ2-7 and V is TRBV28; 11 nucleotides match TRBD2. Germline V gene data show CDR1 as MDHEN and CDR2 as SYDVKM. The CDR3 is made up of 16 amino acids. J lost 4 bases, V lost 1 base, and 6 bases had no gene match. The CDR3 loop reads CASSLYGTSGVYEQYF. CDR3 in DNA: TGTGCCAGCAGTTTATACGGGACTAGCGGAGTATACGAGCAGTACTTC.

This clonotype was observed a handful of times. The chain employs TRBV29-1 and TRBJ1-2, with TRBD1 matching over 9 bases. Looked up from germline, CDR1 is SQVTM and CDR2 is ANQGSEA. The CDR3 has 14 amino acids. Trimming cost V 7 bases and J 8 bases; bases outside gene matches: 14. CDR3 amino acids: CSALLQGARRGYTF. DNA of the CDR3: TGCAGCGCCCTACTACAGGGGGCGCGACGCGGCTACACCTTC.

This clonotype was picked up many times. The chain links TRBV6-2 or TRBV6-3 to TRBJ2-3, with a tentative D call TRBD2 (6 bases). The V gene lost 3 bases and the J gene lost 2 bases, with 9 bases spanning the gap. There are 14 residues in the CDR3. Looked up from germline, CDR1 is MNHEY and CDR2 is SVGEGT. CDR3 nucleotides: TGTGCCAGCAGTTATCGCGGGGACACAGATACGCAGTATTTT. Protein: CASSYRGDTDTQYF.

This clonotype has at least ten counts. The chain joins TRBV20-1 to TRBJ1-1, with D possibly TRBD1 on 6 matching bases. Germline V CDR1 and CDR2: DFQATT, SNEGSKA (reference sequence). V lost 5 bases to trimming and J lost 1 base, with 14 bases between them. This CDR3 is 14 amino acids long. The CDR3 protein is CSARTGNGNTEAFF. In nucleotides, the CDR3 is TGCAGTGCTCGAACAGGGAACGGGAACACTGAAGCTTTCTTT.

The genes are TRBV4-1 and TRBJ2-4, with a tentative D call TRBD1 (6 bases). The CDR3 has 14 amino acids. Trimming pared 4 bases from V and 3 bases from J, leaving 10 bases between. CDR1 and CDR2 (germline): MGHRA, YSYEKL. This CDR3 reads CASSRQDSKNIQYF. CDR3 bases: TGCGCCAGCAGCCGCCAGGACAGCAAAAACATTCAGTACTTC.

This clonotype was detected many times. Sequence at one end of the junction differs from germline and may be a read error. J is TRBJ2-7 and V is TRBV5-1; a weak D match, TRBD2 (6 bases). The CDR3 is made up of 14 amino acids. CDR1 and CDR2 from the germline V gene are SGHRS and YFSETQ. The CDR3, as DNA: TGCGCCAGCAAGTCTGACGGGAGCTCCCACGAGCAGTACTTC. Protein sequence: CASKSDGSSHEQYF.

This clonotype occurred once. A much larger clone is a single base away; this may be a read error. The chain combines TRBV18 with TRBJ2-5; 8 bases align to TRBD1. CDR3 length: 14 residues. Trimming removed 2 bases from V and 1 base from J; junction bases left unmatched: 0. The germline V gene encodes CDR1 KGHSH and CDR2 LQKENI. CDR3 protein: CASSPGTGQETQYF. For the CDR3, the DNA is TGTGCCAGCTCACCAGGGACAGGCCAAGAGACCCAGTACTTC. The variable domain in full, with the rest retrieved from reference TRBV18 and TRBJ2-5, is NAGVMQNPRHLVRRRGQEARLRCSPMKGHSHVYWYRQLPEEGLKFMVYLQKENIIDESGMPKERFSAEFPKEGPSILRIQQVVRGDSAAYFCASSPGTGQETQYFGPGTRLLVL.

V usage is TRBV28 and J usage is TRBJ1-3; TRBD1 matches 9 bases. From germline, CDR1 is MDHEN and CDR2 SYDVKM. The CDR3 contains 15 residues. After removal of 6 bases from V and 9 bases from J, the junction contained 12 bases not matched to a gene. The chain's CDR3 is CASRRDRDFYITIYF. CDR3 in DNA: TGTGCCAGCAGGCGGGACAGGGATTTCTACATCACCATATATTTT.

This clonotype occurred many times. CDR3 protein: CASSPPTSGSIYEQYF. Here the CDR3 DNA reads TGTGCCAGCAGCCCCCCGACTAGCGGGAGTATTTACGAGCAGTACTTC. The chain combines TRBV28 with TRBJ2-7, with 12 nucleotides matching TRBD2. CDR1 MDHEN and CDR2 SYDVKM come from the germline V gene. CDR3 length: 16 amino acids. The junction had 10 bases not matched to a gene; V was cut back by 6 bases and J by 4 bases. The full variable domain, in which reference TRBV28 and TRBJ2-7 provide the parts outside the CDR3, is DVKVTQSSRYLVKRTGEKVFLECVQDMDHENMFWYRQDPGLGLRLIYFSYDVKMKEKGDIPEGYSVSREKKERFSLILESASTNQTSMYLCASSPPTSGSIYEQYFGPGTRLTVT.

This chain joins TRBV4-3 and TRBJ2-3, with 7 bases that match TRBD2. The V and J ends lost 1 base and 9 bases, in that order; junction bases with no gene match: 4. The CDR3 runs 13 residues. From germline, CDR1 is LGHNA and CDR2 YSLEER. CDR3 protein: CASSQVQAGTQYF. The CDR3 region has the DNA TGCGCCAGCAGCCAAGTCCAAGCGGGAACGCAGTATTTT.

The table lists this clonotype with many counts. The chain employs TRBV28 and TRBJ2-1; 9 bases are a match to TRBD1. V was pared by 4 bases and J by 9 bases, with 13 bases of the junction left unmatched. CDR3 length: 16 amino acids. Germline lookup yields CDR1 MDHEN and CDR2 SYDVKM. The CDR3 region has the DNA TGTGCCAGCAGTTCCCCGGACAGGGGCACCATTAGTGAGCAGTTCTTC. It is translated as CASSSPDRGTISEQFF.

The chain joins TRBV29-1 to TRBJ2-1; D gene unclear. The V gene's germline CDR1 is SQVTM and CDR2 ANQGSEA. With 1 base removed from V and 0 bases from J, the gap between germline ends came to 7 bases. CDR3 length equals 14 residues. CDR3 sequence: CSVEAVNSYNEQFF. The CDR3 nucleotides are TGCAGCGTTGAAGCCGTTAACTCCTACAATGAGCAGTTCTTC.

The V gene is TRBV7-2, the J gene TRBJ1-5; D is unclear. V dropped 5 bases and J dropped 5 bases, with 16 bases sitting between them. CDR1 is SGHTA and CDR2 is FQGNSA in the germline V gene. The CDR3 spans 15 residues. The CDR3 bases are TGTGCCAGCAGCCTGGCGGCCTCCGGAGATCAGCCCCAGCATTTT. Amino acids: CASSLAASGDQPQHF.

The rearrangement links TRBV10-3 to TRBJ2-5; D remains unclear. The CDR3 length is 13 residues. The germline CDR1 and CDR2 sequences are ENHRY and SYGVKD. Trimming cost V 7 bases and J 4 bases, with 13 bases left between them. CDR3 protein: CAIIFVCRETQYF. The DNA of the CDR3 is TGTGCCATCATTTTCGTCTGTCGAGAGACCCAGTACTTC.

The rearrangement uses TRBV29-1 and TRBJ1-4; D remains unclear. CDR3 length equals 11 residues. V shed 4 bases and J shed 7 bases, with 7 bases lying between them. CDR1 SQVTM and CDR2 ANQGSEA come from the germline V gene. The CDR3 protein is CSVGGGEKLFF. CDR3 DNA sequence: TGCAGCGTTGGTGGAGGTGAAAAACTGTTTTTT.

This clonotype has at least ten counts. The chain couples TRBV20-1 to TRBJ2-1; 7 nucleotides align to TRBD2. Germline CDR1 reads DFQATT; CDR2 reads SNEGSKA (reference sequence). The trim removed 1 base at V and 8 bases at J, leaving 5 bases unmatched. The CDR3 extends over 13 amino acids. The CDR3 DNA is TGCAGTGCTAGAGGGACTAGATGGGATGAGCAGTTCTTC. Protein: CSARGTRWDEQFF.

A word on this clonotype: Since a much larger clone is just one base distant, this may be a read error. This chain connects TRBV29-1 to TRBJ1-1; D is unresolved. The germline gives CDR1 SQVTM, CDR2 ANQGSEA. The CDR3 consists of 13 residues. The CDR3: CSVEEHSNTETFF. For the CDR3, the DNA is TGCAGCGTTGAAGAACACTCGAACACTGAAACTTTCTTT.

This chain joins TRBV7-9 and TRBJ2-5; D is unclear. CDR1 and CDR2 (germline): SEHNR, FQNEAQ (reference sequence). Trimming shortened V by 5 bases and J by 0 bases, and 4 bases separated the two germline ends. The CDR3 runs 12 residues. CDR3 loop: CASSPHQETQYF. The CDR3 DNA reads TGTGCCAGCAGCCCCCACCAAGAGACCCAGTACTTC.

The chain has TRBV20-1 and TRBJ2-3; tentatively, D is TRBD2 (6 bases). The CDR3 is 15 amino acids. Per the germline V gene, CDR1 is DFQATT and CDR2 is SNEGSKA (reference sequence). V was cut by 1 base and J by 0 bases, with 11 bases left in between. The CDR3 here is CSARGGGSSTDTQYF. In nucleotides, the CDR3 is TGCAGTGCTAGAGGTGGGGGGTCTAGCACAGATACGCAGTATTTT.